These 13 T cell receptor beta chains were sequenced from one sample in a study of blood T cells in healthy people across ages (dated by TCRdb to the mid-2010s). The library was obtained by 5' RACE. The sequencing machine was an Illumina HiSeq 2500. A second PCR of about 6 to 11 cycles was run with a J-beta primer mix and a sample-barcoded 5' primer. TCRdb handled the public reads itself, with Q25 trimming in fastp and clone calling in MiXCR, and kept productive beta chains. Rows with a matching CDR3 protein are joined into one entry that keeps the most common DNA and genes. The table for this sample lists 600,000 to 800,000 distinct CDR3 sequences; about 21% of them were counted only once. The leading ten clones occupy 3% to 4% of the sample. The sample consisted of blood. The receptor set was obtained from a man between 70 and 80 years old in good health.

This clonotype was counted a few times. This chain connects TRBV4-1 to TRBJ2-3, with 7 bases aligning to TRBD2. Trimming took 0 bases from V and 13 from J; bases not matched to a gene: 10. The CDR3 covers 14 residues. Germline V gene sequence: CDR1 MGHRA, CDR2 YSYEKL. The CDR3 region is CASSQDSASGKEYF. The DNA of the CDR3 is TGCGCCAGCAGCCAAGATTCGGCTAGCGGAAAGGAGTATTTT.

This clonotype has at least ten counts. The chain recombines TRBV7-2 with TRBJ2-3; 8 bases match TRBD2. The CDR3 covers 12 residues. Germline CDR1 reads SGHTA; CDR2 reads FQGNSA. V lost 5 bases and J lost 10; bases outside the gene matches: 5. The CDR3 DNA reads TGTGCCAGCAGCGAACGGGGACTAGCGCAGTATTTT. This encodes CASSERGLAQYF.

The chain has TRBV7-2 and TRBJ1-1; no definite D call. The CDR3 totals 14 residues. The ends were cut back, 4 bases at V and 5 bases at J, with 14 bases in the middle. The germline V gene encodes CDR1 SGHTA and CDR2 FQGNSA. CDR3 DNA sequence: TGTGCCAGCAGCTGGCGCGCGGGCAGAACTGAAGCTTTCTTT. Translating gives CASSWRAGRTEAFF.

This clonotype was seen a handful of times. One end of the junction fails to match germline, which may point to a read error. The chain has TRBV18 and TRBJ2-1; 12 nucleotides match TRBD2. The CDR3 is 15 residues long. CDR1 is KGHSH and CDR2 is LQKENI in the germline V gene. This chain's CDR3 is CASSPRTSGNNEQLF. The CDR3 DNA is TGTGCCAGCTCACCCCGGACTAGCGGGAACAATGAGCAGCTCTTC.

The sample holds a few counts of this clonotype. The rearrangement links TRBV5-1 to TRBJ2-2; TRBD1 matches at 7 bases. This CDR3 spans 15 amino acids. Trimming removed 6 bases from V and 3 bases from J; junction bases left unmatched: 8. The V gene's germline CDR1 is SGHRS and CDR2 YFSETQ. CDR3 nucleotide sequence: TGCGCCAGCAACCGGGACAGCCAACACACCGGGGAGCTGTTTTTT. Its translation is CASNRDSQHTGELFF.

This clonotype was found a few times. Here the CDR3 DNA reads TGTGCCAGCAGTCCATCAGGGAGGGGGCGCGGTGAAAAACTGTTTTTT. It encodes CASSPSGRGRGEKLFF. The chain is built from TRBV12-3 or TRBV12-4 and TRBJ1-4; 7 nucleotides agree with TRBD1. V was clipped by 5 bases and J by 7 bases; unmatched bases: 13. This CDR3 comprises 16 residues.

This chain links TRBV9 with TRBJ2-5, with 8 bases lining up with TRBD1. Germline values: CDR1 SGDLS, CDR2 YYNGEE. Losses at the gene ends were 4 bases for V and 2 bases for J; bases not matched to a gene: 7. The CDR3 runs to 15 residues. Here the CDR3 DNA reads TGTGCCAGCAGCCCCGGGGACAGGTTTCAAGAGACCCAGTACTTC. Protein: CASSPGDRFQETQYF.

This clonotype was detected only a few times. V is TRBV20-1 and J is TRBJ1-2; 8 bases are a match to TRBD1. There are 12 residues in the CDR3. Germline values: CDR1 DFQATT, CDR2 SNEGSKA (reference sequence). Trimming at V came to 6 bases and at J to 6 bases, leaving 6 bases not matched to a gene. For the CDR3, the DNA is TGCAGTGCACATCAGGGGGCAGATGGCTACACCTTC. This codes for CSAHQGADGYTF.

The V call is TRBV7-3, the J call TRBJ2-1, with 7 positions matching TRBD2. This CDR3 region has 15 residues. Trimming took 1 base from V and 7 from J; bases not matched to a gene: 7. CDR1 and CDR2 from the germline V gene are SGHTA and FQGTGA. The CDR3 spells CASSLMGGTENEQFF. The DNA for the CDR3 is TGTGCCAGCAGCTTAATGGGGGGGACGGAGAATGAGCAGTTCTTC.

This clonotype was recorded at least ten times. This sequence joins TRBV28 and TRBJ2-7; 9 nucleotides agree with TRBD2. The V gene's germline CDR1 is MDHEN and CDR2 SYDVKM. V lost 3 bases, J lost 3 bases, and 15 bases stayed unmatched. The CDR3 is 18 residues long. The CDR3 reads CASSLIRSASGINYEQYF. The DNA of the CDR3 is TGTGCCAGCAGTTTGATAAGGTCGGCTAGCGGGATAAACTACGAGCAGTACTTC.

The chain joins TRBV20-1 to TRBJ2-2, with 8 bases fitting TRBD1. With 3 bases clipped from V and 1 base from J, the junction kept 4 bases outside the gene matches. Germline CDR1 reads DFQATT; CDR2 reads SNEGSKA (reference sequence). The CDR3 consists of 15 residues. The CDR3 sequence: CSARGGQVNTGELFF. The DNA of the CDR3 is TGCAGTGCTAGGGGGGGACAGGTGAACACCGGGGAGCTGTTTTTT.

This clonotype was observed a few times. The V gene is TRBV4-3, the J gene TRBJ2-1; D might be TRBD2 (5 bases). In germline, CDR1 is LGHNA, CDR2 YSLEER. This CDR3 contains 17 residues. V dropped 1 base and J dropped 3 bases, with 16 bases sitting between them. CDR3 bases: TGCGCCAGCAGCCAAGTCCCCGACCTAACTAGCTACAATGAGCAGTTCTTC. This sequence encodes CASSQVPDLTSYNEQFF.

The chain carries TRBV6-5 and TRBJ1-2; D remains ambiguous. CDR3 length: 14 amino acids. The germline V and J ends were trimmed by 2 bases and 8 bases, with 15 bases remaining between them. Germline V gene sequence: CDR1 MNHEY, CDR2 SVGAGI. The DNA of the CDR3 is TGTGCCAGCAGTTACGAAGGGAGGATGGGCGGCTACACCTTC. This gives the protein CASSYEGRMGGYTF.